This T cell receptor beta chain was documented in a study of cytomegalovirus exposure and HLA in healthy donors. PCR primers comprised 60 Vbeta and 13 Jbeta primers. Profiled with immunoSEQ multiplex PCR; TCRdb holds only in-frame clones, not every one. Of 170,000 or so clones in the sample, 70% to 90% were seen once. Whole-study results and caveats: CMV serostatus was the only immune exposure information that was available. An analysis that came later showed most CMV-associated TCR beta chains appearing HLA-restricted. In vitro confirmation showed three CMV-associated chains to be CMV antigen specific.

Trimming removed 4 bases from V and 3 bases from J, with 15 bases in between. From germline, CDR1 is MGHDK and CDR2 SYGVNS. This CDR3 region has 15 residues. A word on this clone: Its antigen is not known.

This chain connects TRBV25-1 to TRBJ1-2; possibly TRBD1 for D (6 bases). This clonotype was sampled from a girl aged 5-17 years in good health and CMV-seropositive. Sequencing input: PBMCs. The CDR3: CASSGRTDTYYGYTF. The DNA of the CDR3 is TGTGCCAGCAGTGGCCGGACAGACACGTACTATGGCTACACCTTC.